Below, 19 T cell receptor beta chains from the same sample are listed, as sequenced in a study of monozygotic twins with inflammatory bowel disease. Following a re-call of the 5' RACE reads, TCRdb has one entry per CDR3 protein and lacks DNA. This sample's table reports 300,000 to 400,000 distinct CDR3 sequences. Sequenced material: blood. The origin of the receptors is a human donor with ulcerative colitis or Crohn's disease, or a healthy co-twin of an affected twin (not recorded which).

This chain uses TRBV18 with TRBJ2-5. The CDR3 extends over 13 amino acids. Germline values: CDR1 KGHSH, CDR2 LQKENI. CDR3 region: CASSPAIQETQYF.

The chain employs TRBV3-1 and TRBJ1-3. The CDR3 totals 15 residues. Germline CDR1 and CDR2: LGHDT and YNNKEL (reference sequence). CDR3 protein: CASSPRESSGNTIYF. Drawing the rest from reference TRBV3-1 and TRBJ1-3, the complete variable domain is DTAVSQTPKYLVTQMGNDKSIKCEQNLGHDTMYWYKQDSKKFLKIMFSYNNKELIINETVPNRFSPKSPDKAHLNLHINSLELGDSAVYFCASSPRESSGNTIYFGEGSWLTVV.

This chain uses TRBV7-2 with TRBJ2-7; TCRdb's D call, TRBD1, is unchecked because there is no DNA. The CDR3 has 15 amino acids. The germline V gene encodes CDR1 SGHTA and CDR2 FQGNSA. The CDR3 spells CASSPAKGGTYEQYF.

J is TRBJ1-2 and V is TRBV7-2; the D call of TRBD1 rests on TCRdb alone, since no DNA is present to check it. Germline assignment: CDR1 SGHTA and CDR2 FQGNSA. The CDR3 length is 14 residues. The CDR3 is CAIRGAGGNYGYTF.

V usage is TRBV5-1 and J usage is TRBJ1-1; the D call from TCRdb, TRBD1, cannot be confirmed without DNA. The CDR3 is 14 residues long. Per the germline V gene, CDR1 is SGHRS and CDR2 is YFSETQ. The CDR3 region is CASSGDGMNTEAFF.

J is TRBJ2-1 and V is TRBV5-6; TCRdb picks TRBD1, but there is no DNA to check that call. Germline CDR1 reads SGHDT; CDR2 reads YYEEEE. The CDR3 has 14 amino acids. The CDR3 loop is CASSWGTAGGRQFF.

The chain carries TRBV5-1 and TRBJ2-2. The CDR3 runs to 15 residues. The germline V gene has CDR1 SGHRS and CDR2 YFSETQ. The CDR3 region is CASSFDTENTGELFF.

This sequence joins TRBV20-1 and TRBJ2-3; TCRdb selects TRBD1, and the lack of DNA leaves this call unchecked. This CDR3 has 14 residues. Germline lookup yields CDR1 DFQATT and CDR2 SNEGSKA (reference sequence). This chain's CDR3 is CSAPLQGPTDTQYF.

V and J are TRBV7-2 and TRBJ1-5; TCRdb calls TRBD1, which cannot be checked without DNA. Germline V gene lookup returns CDR1 SGHTA and CDR2 FQGNSA. This CDR3 is 16 amino acids long. The CDR3 sequence: CASSLSAGVGNQPQHF. Full variable domain (rest looked up from reference TRBV7-2 and TRBJ1-5): GAGVSQSPSNKVTEKGKDVELRCDPISGHTALYWYRQSLGQGLEFLIYFQGNSAPDKSGLPSDRFSAERTGGSVSTLTIQRTQQEDSAVYLCASSLSAGVGNQPQHFGDGTRLSIL.

This chain links TRBV5-1 with TRBJ2-4; lacking DNA, the TRBD1 call made by TCRdb goes unchecked. Per germline, CDR1 SGHRS and CDR2 YFSETQ. The CDR3 extends over 14 amino acids. This CDR3 is CASSGDRAKNIQYF.

The rearrangement links TRBV10-3 to TRBJ2-1. Germline CDR1 ENHRY, CDR2 SYGVKD. The CDR3 runs to 12 residues. CDR3 loop: CAISLDQKGQFF.

The gene calls are TRBV9 and TRBJ2-1; TCRdb proposes TRBD1, but this gene call is untestable without DNA. Germline-derived CDR1 and CDR2 are SGDLS and YYNGEE. CDR3 size: 15 residues. CDR3 protein: CASSAAGVPYNEQFF.

J is TRBJ2-5 and V is TRBV5-1; TCRdb returns TRBD1, unconfirmable since there is no DNA. Germline CDR1 reads SGHRS; CDR2 reads YFSETQ. The CDR3 length is 14 residues. CDR3 protein: CASNQDRAQETQYF.

The chain is built from TRBV5-1 and TRBJ2-7; TCRdb calls TRBD1, which cannot be checked without DNA. The CDR3 is made up of 16 amino acids. CDR1 is SGHRS and CDR2 is YFSETQ in the germline V gene. CDR3: CASSLTPRDRGREQYF.

The chain is built from TRBV20-1 and TRBJ2-7; TCRdb proposes TRBD1, but this gene call is untestable without DNA. This CDR3 spans 12 amino acids. In germline, CDR1 is DFQATT, CDR2 SNEGSKA (reference sequence). The CDR3: CSATDRSYEQYF.

The chain couples TRBV12-3 or TRBV12-4 to TRBJ2-2; no DNA is available, so the TRBD1 call from TCRdb remains unchecked. The CDR3 sequence is 15 residues long. The CDR3 here is CASRNSGVYTGELFF.

This chain connects TRBV6-5 to TRBJ1-2; TCRdb's D call, TRBD1, is unchecked because there is no DNA. Germline V gives CDR1 MNHEY, CDR2 SVGAGI. CDR3 length: 16 residues. CDR3 amino acids: CASSFVPGQGLRGYTF.

CDR3 region: CASTRHVNTEAFF. The chain employs TRBV14 and TRBJ1-1. Germline values: CDR1 SGHDN, CDR2 FVKESK. This CDR3 is 13 amino acids long.

The chain is built from TRBV3-1 and TRBJ2-7; TCRdb indicates TRBD2, and absent DNA this call remains unverified. CDR1 is LGHDT, CDR2 YNNKEL, per germline (reference sequence). CDR3 length: 14 amino acids. CDR3 loop: CASSHGGVGYEQYF.